The TCR beta chain described here comes from a study of blood T cell repertoires in COVID-19. About the research overall: Samples taken during acute and convalescent COVID-19 were collected in the United States, Italy and Spain. Sources were T cells, B-cell-depleted T cells, or PBMCs; the material itself was cDNA or gDNA.

Measured with immunoSEQ multiplex PCR; TCRdb has only the in-frame clones, and not every one. The data show about 170,000 clones, around 85% seen once. CDR1 and CDR2 from the germline V gene are SGHNT and YYREEE (reference sequence). The CDR3 is 15 amino acids. V was clipped by 4 bases and J by 4 bases; unmatched bases: 8. This sequence was found in a man aged 55 to 70 who had recovered from COVID-19. Source material: peripheral blood. The chain combines TRBV5-4 with TRBJ1-2; 9 bases line up with TRBD1. The DNA for the CDR3 is TGTGCCAGCAGCCCACGGACAGGGGCATTCTATGGCTACACCTTC. This sequence encodes CASSPRTGAFYGYTF.